What follows is one T cell receptor beta chain and its context. Its antigen is unknown. This specimen belongs to a study of blood T cells in healthy people across ages. About the study: Template switching retrieved approximately one barcoded beta molecule for each two T cells.

PCR was performed a second time for about 6 to 12 cycles using a sample-barcoded 5' primer and a J-beta primer mix. TCRdb re-derived calls from the 5' RACE reads in MiXCR, one entry per CDR3 protein. The sample has 1.5 million to 2 million distinct CDR3 sequences, 28% seen once; the top ten hold 6.5% to 8.5%. General study results and limits: The unsorted PBMCs prevented any conclusive comparison of naive versus antigen-experienced cells. Donor CMV status was unknown, possibly confounding expanded clonotype changes.

The clonotype was recovered from a woman aged 25 to 39 in good health. Sequencing input: blood.

This CDR3 is CASSQRGGGTSYEQFF. The CDR3 nucleotides read TGTGCCAGCAGCCAACGGGGTGGGGGGACTTCCTACGAGCAGTTCTTC. The rearrangement links TRBV3-1 to TRBJ2-1; D may be TRBD2 (6 bases). This CDR3 contains 16 residues. CDR1 is LGHDT and CDR2 is YNNKEL in the germline V gene (reference sequence). Trimming left V 2 bases short and J 10 bases short, with 21 bases between.